This TCR beta chain stems from a study of kidney transplant recipient with SARS-CoV-2 infection. Comments on this clonotype: At one of its ends the junction is not consistent with the germline gene, which may arise from a read error.

TCRdb reprocessed the reads via MiXCR and lists one record per CDR3 protein. The table records 200,000 to 300,000 distinct CDR3 sequences, 29% of them present only once. This TCR came from a male patient between 25 and 40 years old who had COVID-19 and was a kidney transplant recipient. Some T cells may be the graft donor's. The sample consisted of a blood sample, taken at baseline and on approximately day 120 from a kidney transplant recipient.

In DNA, the CDR3 is TGTGCCGGCAGCTGCGACATATACCATGGAAAGACCTATGGCTACACCTTC. Its protein is CAGSCDIYHGKTYGYTF. V gene TRBV7-9 combines with J gene TRBJ1-2; D gene unclear. Germline CDR1 and CDR2: SEHNR and FQNEAQ (reference sequence). The CDR3 runs 17 residues.